The clone carrying this T cell receptor beta chain has a handful of counts. The time point was: blood at routine non-recurrence follow-up after resection. The sample comes from a study of spatial heterogeneity in lung cancer. Looking at the study overall: Unique TCR and UMI combinations averaged more than ten appearances each in raw reads.

Losses at the gene ends were 5 bases for V and 10 bases for J; bases not matched to a gene: 14. Per germline, CDR1 SGHVS and CDR2 FQNEAQ. This CDR3 has 15 amino acids. MiXCR was run by TCRdb on the 5' RACE reads, yielding one entry per CDR3 protein. The sample has over 35,000 distinct CDR3 sequences, over 9.5% seen once. This TCR came from a female donor with early-stage non-small cell lung cancer. The starting material was PBMCs, obtained at follow-up. The chain couples TRBV7-8 to TRBJ2-1, with 7 nucleotides matching TRBD2. In nucleotides, the CDR3 is TGTGCCAGCAGCCAGACGGGGGGTATAGGAATCGAGCAGTTCTTC. Protein product: CASSQTGGIGIEQFF. Full variable domain (rest looked up from reference TRBV7-8 and TRBJ2-1): GAGVSQSPRYKVAKRGQDVALRCDPISGHVSLFWYQQALGQGPEFLTYFQNEAQLDKSGLPSDRFFAERPEGSVSTLKIQRTQQEDSAVYLCASSQTGGIGIEQFFGPGTRLTVL.